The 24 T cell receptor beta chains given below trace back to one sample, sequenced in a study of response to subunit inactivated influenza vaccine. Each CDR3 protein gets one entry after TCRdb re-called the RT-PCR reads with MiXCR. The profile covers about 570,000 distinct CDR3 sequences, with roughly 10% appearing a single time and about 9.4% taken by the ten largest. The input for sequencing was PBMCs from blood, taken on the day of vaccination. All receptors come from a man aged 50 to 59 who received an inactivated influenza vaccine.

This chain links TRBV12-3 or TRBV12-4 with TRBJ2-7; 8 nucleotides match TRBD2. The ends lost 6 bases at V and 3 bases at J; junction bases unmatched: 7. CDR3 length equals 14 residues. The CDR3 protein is CASSRREGRYEQYF. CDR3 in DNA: TGTGCCAGCAGCCGCCGGGAGGGGCGCTACGAGCAGTACTTC.

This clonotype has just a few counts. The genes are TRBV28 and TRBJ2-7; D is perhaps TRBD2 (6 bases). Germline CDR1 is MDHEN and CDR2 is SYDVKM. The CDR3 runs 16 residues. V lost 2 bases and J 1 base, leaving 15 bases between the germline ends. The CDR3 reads CASSLLFGGGSYEQYF. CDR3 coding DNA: TGTGCCAGCAGTTTACTGTTCGGGGGAGGTTCCTACGAGCAGTACTTC.

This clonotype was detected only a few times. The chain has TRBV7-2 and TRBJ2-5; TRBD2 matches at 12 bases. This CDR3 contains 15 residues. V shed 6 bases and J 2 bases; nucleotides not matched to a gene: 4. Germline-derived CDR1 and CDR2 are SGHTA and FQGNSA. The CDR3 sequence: CASRTSGRPQETQYF. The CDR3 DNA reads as TGTGCCAGCAGGACTAGCGGGAGACCGCAAGAGACCCAGTACTTC. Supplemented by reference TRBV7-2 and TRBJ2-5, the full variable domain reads GAGVSQSPSNKVTEKGKDVELRCDPISGHTALYWYRQSLGQGLEFLIYFQGNSAPDKSGLPSDRFSAERTGGSVSTLTIQRTQQEDSAVYLCASRTSGRPQETQYFGPGTRLLVL.

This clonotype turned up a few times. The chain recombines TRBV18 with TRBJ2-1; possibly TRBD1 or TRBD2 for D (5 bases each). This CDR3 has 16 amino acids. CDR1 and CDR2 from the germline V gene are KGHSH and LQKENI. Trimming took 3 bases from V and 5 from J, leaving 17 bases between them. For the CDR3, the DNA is TGTGCCAGCTCACCCCCTATCGGGACGGGACACAATGAGCAGTTCTTC. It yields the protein CASSPPIGTGHNEQFF.

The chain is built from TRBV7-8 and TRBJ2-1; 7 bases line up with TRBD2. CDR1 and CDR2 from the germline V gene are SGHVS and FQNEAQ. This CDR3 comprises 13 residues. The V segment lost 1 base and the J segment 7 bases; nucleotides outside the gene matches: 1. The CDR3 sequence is CASSLEAGNEQFF. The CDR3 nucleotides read TGTGCCAGCAGCTTAGAAGCGGGGAATGAGCAGTTCTTC.

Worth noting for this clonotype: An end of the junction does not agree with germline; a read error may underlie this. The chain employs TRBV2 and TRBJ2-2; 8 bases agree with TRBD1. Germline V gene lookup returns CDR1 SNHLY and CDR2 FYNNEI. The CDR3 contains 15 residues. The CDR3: CASSQDRANTGELSF. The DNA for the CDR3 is TGTGCCAGCAGTCAGGACAGGGCGAACACCGGGGAGCTGTCTTTT.

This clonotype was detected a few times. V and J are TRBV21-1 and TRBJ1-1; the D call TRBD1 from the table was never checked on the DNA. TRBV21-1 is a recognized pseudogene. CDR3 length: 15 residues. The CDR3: CASSKGGPRNTEAFF. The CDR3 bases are TGTGCCAGCAGCAAAGGGGGACCCCGGAACACTGAAGCTTTCTTT.

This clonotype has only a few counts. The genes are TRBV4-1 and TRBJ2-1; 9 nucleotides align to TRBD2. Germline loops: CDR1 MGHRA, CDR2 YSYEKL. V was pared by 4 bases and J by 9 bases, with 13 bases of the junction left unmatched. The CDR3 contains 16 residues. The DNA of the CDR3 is TGCGCCAGCAGCCTGATACTAGCGGGCCCACCCCGTGAGCAGTTCTTC. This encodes CASSLILAGPPREQFF.

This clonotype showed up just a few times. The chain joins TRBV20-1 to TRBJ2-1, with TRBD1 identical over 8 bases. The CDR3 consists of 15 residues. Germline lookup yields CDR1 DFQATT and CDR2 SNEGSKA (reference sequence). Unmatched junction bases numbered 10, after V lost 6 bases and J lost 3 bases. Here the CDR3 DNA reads TGCAGTGCCCCTCCCGGGACAGGTGGCTACAATGAGCAGTTCTTC. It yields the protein CSAPPGTGGYNEQFF.

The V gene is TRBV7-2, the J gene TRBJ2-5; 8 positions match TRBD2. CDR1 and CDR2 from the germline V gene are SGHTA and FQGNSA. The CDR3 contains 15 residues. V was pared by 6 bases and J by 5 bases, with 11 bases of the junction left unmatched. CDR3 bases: TGTGCCAGCAGACTTATAGCGGGACCGTGGGAGACCCAGTACTTC. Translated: CASRLIAGPWETQYF.

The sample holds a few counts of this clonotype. CDR3 sequence: CATSRDGHRGYYGYTF. CDR3 sequence (DNA): TGTGCCACCAGCAGAGATGGCCACAGGGGGTACTATGGCTACACCTTC. V is TRBV15 and J is TRBJ1-2, with 8 nucleotides matching TRBD1. Germline-derived CDR1 and CDR2 are LNHNV and YYDKDF (reference sequence). With 0 bases clipped from V and 3 bases from J, the junction kept 6 bases outside the gene matches. This CDR3 has 16 residues.

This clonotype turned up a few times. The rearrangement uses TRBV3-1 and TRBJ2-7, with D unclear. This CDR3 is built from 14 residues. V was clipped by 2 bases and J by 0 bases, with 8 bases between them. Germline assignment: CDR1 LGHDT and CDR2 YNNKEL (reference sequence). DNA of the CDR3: TGTGCCAGCAGCCAAATGGACGCCTCCTACGAGCAGTACTTC. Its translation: CASSQMDASYEQYF.

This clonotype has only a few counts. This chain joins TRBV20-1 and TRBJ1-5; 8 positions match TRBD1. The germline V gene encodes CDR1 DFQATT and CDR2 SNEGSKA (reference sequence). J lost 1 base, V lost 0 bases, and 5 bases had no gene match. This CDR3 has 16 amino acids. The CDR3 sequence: CSARDTGGSSNQPQHF. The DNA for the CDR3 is TGCAGTGCTAGAGATACAGGGGGTTCAAGCAATCAGCCCCAGCATTTT.

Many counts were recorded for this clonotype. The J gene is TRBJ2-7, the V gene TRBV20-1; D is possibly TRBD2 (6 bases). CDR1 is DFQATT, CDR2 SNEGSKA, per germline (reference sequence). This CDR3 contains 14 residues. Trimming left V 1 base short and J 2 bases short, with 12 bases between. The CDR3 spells CSARVAGNPYEQYF. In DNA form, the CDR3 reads TGCAGTGCTAGAGTGGCGGGGAATCCCTACGAGCAGTACTTC.

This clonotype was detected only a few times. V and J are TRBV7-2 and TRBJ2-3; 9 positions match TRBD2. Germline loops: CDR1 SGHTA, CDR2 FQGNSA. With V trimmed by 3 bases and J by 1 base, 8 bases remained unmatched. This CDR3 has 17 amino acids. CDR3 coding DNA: TGTGCCAGCAGCTTTCGCGGGAGGGCCCCTGGCACAGATACGCAGTATTTT. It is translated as CASSFRGRAPGTDTQYF.

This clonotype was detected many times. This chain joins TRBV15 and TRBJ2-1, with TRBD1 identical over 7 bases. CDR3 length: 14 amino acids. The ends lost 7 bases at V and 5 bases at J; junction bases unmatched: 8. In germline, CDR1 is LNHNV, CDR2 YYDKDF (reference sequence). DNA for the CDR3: TGTGCCACCAAACCCCGGGACAGTAACAATGAGCAGTTCTTC. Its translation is CATKPRDSNNEQFF.

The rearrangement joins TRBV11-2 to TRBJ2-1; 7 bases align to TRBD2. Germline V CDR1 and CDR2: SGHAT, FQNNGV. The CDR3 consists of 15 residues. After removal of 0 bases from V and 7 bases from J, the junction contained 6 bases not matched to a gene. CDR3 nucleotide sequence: TGTGCCAGCAGCTTAGAAGCGGGAACGATAAATGAGCAGTTCTTC. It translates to CASSLEAGTINEQFF.

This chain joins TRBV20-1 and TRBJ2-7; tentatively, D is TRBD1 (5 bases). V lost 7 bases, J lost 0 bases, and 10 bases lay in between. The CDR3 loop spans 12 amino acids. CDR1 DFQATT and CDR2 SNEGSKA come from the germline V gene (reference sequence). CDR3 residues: CSVPTASYEQYF. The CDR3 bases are TGCAGTGTTCCGACAGCCTCCTACGAGCAGTACTTC.

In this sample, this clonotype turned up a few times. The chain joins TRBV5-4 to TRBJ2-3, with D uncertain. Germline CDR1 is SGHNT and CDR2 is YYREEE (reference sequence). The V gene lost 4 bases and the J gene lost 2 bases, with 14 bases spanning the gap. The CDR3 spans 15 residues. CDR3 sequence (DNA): TGTGCCAGCAGCAAGGGTGGACCGAACACAGATACGCAGTATTTT. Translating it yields CASSKGGPNTDTQYF.

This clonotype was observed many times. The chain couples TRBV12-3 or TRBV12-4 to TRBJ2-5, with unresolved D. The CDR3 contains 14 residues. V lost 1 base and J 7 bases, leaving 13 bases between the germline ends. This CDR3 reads CASSLGALEATQYF. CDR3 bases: TGTGCCAGCAGTTTAGGGGCCTTGGAAGCGACCCAGTACTTC.

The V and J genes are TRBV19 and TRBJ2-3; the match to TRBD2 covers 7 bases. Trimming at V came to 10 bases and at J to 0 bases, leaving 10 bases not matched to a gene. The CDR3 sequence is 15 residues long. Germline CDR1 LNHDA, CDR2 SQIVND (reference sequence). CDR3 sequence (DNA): TGTGCCACCAGGAAACGAGCGGGGAGCACAGATACGCAGTATTTT. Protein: CATRKRAGSTDTQYF.

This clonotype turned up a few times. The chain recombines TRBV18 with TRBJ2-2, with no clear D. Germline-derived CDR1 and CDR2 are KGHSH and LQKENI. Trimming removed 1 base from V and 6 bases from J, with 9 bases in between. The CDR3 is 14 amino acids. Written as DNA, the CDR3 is TGTGCCAGCTCACCACAGTCGCAGGCCGGGGAGCTGTTTTTT. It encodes CASSPQSQAGELFF.

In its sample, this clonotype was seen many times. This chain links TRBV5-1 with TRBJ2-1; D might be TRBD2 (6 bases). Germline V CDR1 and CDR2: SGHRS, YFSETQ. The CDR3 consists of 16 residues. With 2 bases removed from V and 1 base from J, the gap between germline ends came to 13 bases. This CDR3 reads CASSFSAGRSYNEQFF. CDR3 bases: TGCGCCAGCAGCTTTAGTGCGGGACGGTCCTACAATGAGCAGTTCTTC.

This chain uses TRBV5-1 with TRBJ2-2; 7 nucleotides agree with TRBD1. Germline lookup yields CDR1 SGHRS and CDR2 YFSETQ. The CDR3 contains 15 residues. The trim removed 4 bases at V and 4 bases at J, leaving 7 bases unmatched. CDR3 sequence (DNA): TGCGCCAGCAGCCACGGGACAGTTAGCACCGGGGAGCTGTTTTTT. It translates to CASSHGTVSTGELFF.